A selection of T cell receptor beta chains follows, all from one sample in a study of blood T cell repertoires in COVID-19. TCRdb's table, derived via immunoSEQ multiplex PCR, lists solely in-frame clones and lacks some. The repertoire includes roughly 78,000 clones, approximately 80% of them detected once, and around 13% sits in the top ten. Sequences were obtained from peripheral blood. The receptors originated from a man aged 50 to 60 with COVID-19, enrolled during active disease. The CDR3 runs from the conserved cysteine through the conserved F or W. Each record gives: V gene, J gene, D gene, clone size, CDR3 DNA, CDR3 protein. D genes are given only for firm matches. Only part of the rows carry a size: once, few, many, or a class if the clone is expanded.

v_call: TRBV27
j_call: TRBJ2-1
d_call: -
clone_size: -
cdr3_nt: TGTGCCAGCAGTTCCCTTAGCTCCTACAATGAGCAGTTCTTC
cdr3_aa: CASSSLSSYNEQFF

v_call: TRBV7-2
j_call: TRBJ1-5
d_call: -
clone_size: once
cdr3_nt: TGTGCCAGCAGTGCACAGGGTAATCAGCCCCAGCATTTT
cdr3_aa: CASSAQGNQPQHF

v_call: TRBV7-9
j_call: TRBJ1-5
d_call: -
clone_size: -
cdr3_nt: TGTGCCAGCAGCTCACCTGGCGGGGGAGTCAATCAGCCCCAGCATTTT
cdr3_aa: CASSSPGGGVNQPQHF

v_call: TRBV9
j_call: TRBJ2-7
d_call: TRBD2
clone_size: few
cdr3_nt: TGTGCCAGCAGCGCCCTAGCGGGTCCTCTCTACGAGCAGTACTTC
cdr3_aa: CASSALAGPLYEQYF

v_call: TRBV15
j_call: TRBJ1-2
d_call: -
clone_size: -
cdr3_nt: TGTGCCACCAGCAGAGAACAGAACTTAGGCTACACCTTC
cdr3_aa: CATSREQNLGYTF

v_call: TRBV7-6
j_call: TRBJ2-7
d_call: -
clone_size: -
cdr3_nt: TGTGCCAGCAGCTTAGGGTCGGACTCCTCTCCTGGCGAGCAGTACTTC
cdr3_aa: CASSLGSDSSPGEQYF

v_call: TRBV15
j_call: TRBJ2-7
d_call: TRBD1
clone_size: once
cdr3_nt: TGTGCCACCGTTCCCGGGACAGGGGGAACCTACGAGCAGTACTTC
cdr3_aa: CATVPGTGGTYEQYF

v_call: TRBV30
j_call: TRBJ2-7
d_call: -
clone_size: -
cdr3_nt: TGTGCCTGGAGTGTATCAGGCAACGAGCAGTACTTC
cdr3_aa: CAWSVSGNEQYF

v_call: TRBV7-6
j_call: TRBJ2-5
d_call: TRBD2
clone_size: -
cdr3_nt: TGTGCCAGCAGCTCCCAGCGCGCGGGAGGACAAGAGACCCAGTACTTC
cdr3_aa: CASSSQRAGGQETQYF

v_call: TRBV27
j_call: TRBJ2-7
d_call: -
clone_size: -
cdr3_nt: TGTGCCAGCAGTTTATCGGGACACCCTTCCTACGAGCAGTACTTC
cdr3_aa: CASSLSGHPSYEQYF

v_call: TRBV7-8
j_call: TRBJ2-5
d_call: TRBD1
clone_size: -
cdr3_nt: TGTGCCAGCAGCCCTGGGACAGCCCAAGAGACCCAGTACTTC
cdr3_aa: CASSPGTAQETQYF

v_call: TRBV5-1
j_call: TRBJ2-1
d_call: TRBD1
clone_size: -
cdr3_nt: TGCGCCAGCGGACAGGGACACAATGAGCAGTTCTTC
cdr3_aa: CASGQGHNEQFF

v_call: TRBV30
j_call: TRBJ2-2
d_call: -
clone_size: -
cdr3_nt: TGTGCCTGGAGTGTCATACAGGGCGCCGGGGAGCTGTTTTTT
cdr3_aa: CAWSVIQGAGELFF

v_call: TRBV5-1
j_call: TRBJ2-3
d_call: TRBD1
clone_size: -
cdr3_nt: TGCGCCAGCAGACGTACAGGGGCAGGCACAGATACGCAGTATTTT
cdr3_aa: CASRRTGAGTDTQYF

v_call: TRBV10-2
j_call: TRBJ1-2
d_call: -
clone_size: once
cdr3_nt: TGCGCCAGCAGTGATTATGGGACTGACTATGGCTACACCTTC
cdr3_aa: CASSDYGTDYGYTF

v_call: TRBV7-2
j_call: TRBJ2-3
d_call: TRBD2
clone_size: -
cdr3_nt: TGTGCCAGCAGCTTACCCTTTAGCCTTGCGGGAGGCTCAGATACGCAGTATTTT
cdr3_aa: CASSLPFSLAGGSDTQYF

v_call: TRBV4-1
j_call: TRBJ1-1
d_call: -
clone_size: -
cdr3_nt: TGCGCCAGCAGACTCGAAGGAGACACTGAAGCTTTCTTT
cdr3_aa: CASRLEGDTEAFF

v_call: TRBV7-2
j_call: TRBJ1-6
d_call: TRBD1
clone_size: -
cdr3_nt: TGTGCCAGGCGAGACAGGGTTGATTCACCCCTCCACTTT
cdr3_aa: CARRDRVDSPLHF